This record covers a single T cell receptor (beta chain). V dropped 5 bases and J dropped 1 base, with 12 bases sitting between them. Germline loops: CDR1 MDHEN, CDR2 SYDVKM. This CDR3 is 15 amino acids long. This entry is derived from a study of blood T cell repertoires in COVID-19. As for the study in general: Collection of acute and convalescent COVID-19 samples took place in the United States, Italy and Spain. Sources were T cells, B-cell-depleted T cells, or PBMCs; the material itself was cDNA or gDNA.

Participants were placed into cohorts based on the clinical history they reported. Authors' methods: Amplified reference gene primers provided the basis for estimating nucleated cell counts. Clones were sequenced by immunoSEQ multiplex PCR, and TCRdb holds only the in-frame ones, with some missing. V, J and clone size reflect that table, while D and trimming were determined from the DNA. The repertoire has 300,000 to 350,000 clones, 85% to 90% of them found once; the top ten carry approximately 4%. Sequences were obtained from PBMCs or T cells enriched from blood (not recorded which). This TCR was recovered from a woman between 18 and 29 years old with acute COVID-19. The V gene is TRBV28, the J gene TRBJ1-5; D is uncertain. The chain's CDR3 is CASSPSRGSNQPQHF. For the CDR3, the DNA is TGTGCCAGCAGTCCTAGCAGAGGGAGCAATCAGCCCCAGCATTTT.